Listed below are T cell receptor beta chains from one sample, sequenced in a study of blood T cell repertoires in COVID-19. The table came from immunoSEQ multiplex PCR; TCRdb's copy has only in-frame clones and leaves some out. The sample carries around 330,000 clones, approximately 88% recorded once. Sequences were obtained from peripheral blood. These receptors came from a woman aged 25 to 39 with COVID-19, enrolled during active disease. The CDR3 runs from the conserved cysteine through the conserved F or W. A D gene is named only where the DNA matches it firmly. Rows give clone size only sometimes, using once, few, many, or a class for an expanded clone.

J gene	V gene	D gene	clone size	CDR3 length	CDR3 DNA	CDR3 protein
TRBJ2-1	TRBV5-4	NA	NA	12	TGTGCCAGCAGCTCAGGGGTCGATGAGCAGTTCTTC	CASSSGVDEQFF
TRBJ2-7	TRBV7-8	TRBD1	NA	13	TGTGCCAGCAGCCCAGGGACAGTCTACGAGCAGTACTTC	CASSPGTVYEQYF
TRBJ2-1	TRBV7-9	NA	NA	15	TGTGCCAGCAGCCCCGGGGGTAGCTCCTACAATGAGCAGTTCTTC	CASSPGGSSYNEQFF
TRBJ1-6	TRBV5-4	NA	NA	12	TGTGCCAGCAGCTTCGAGCGGTCACCCCTCCACTTT	CASSFERSPLHF
TRBJ2-5	TRBV7-9	NA	once	13	TGTGCCAGCAGCCCGACAGCCGAAGAGACCCAGTACTTC	CASSPTAEETQYF
TRBJ2-3	TRBV9	NA	NA	15	TGTGCCAGCAGCGACGGGGGATCTAGCACAGATACGCAGTATTTT	CASSDGGSSTDTQYF
TRBJ1-1	TRBV10-2	NA	once	13	TGCGCCAGCAGATTGACTGAGAACACTGAAGCTTTCTTT	CASRLTENTEAFF
TRBJ2-1	TRBV7-8	NA	NA	13	TGTGCCAGCAGCTTACTCACGAGGAATGAGCAGTTCTTC	CASSLLTRNEQFF
TRBJ1-4	TRBV11-2	NA	once	13	TGTGCCAGCAGCTTAGGGAGAGGGGAAAAACTGTTTTTT	CASSLGRGEKLFF
TRBJ2-5	TRBV3-1/TRBV3-2	NA	NA	18	TGTGCCAGCAGCCACTCCCTCACGGCGGGGGCCGTTCGGGAGACCCAGTACTTC	CASSHSLTAGAVRETQYF
TRBJ1-1	TRBV12-3/TRBV12-4	TRBD1	NA	13	TGTGCCAGCAGTTTGACGGGGACAGGGGCAGCTTTCTTT	CASSLTGTGAAFF
TRBJ1-3	TRBV29-1	NA	NA	13	TGCAGCGTTGTGCAAGGGGCTGGAAACACCATATATTTT	CSVVQGAGNTIYF
TRBJ2-7	TRBV5-1	NA	NA	16	TGCGCCAGCAGCTTGGGTCCAGGCGTAAGCTCCTACGAGCAGTACTTC	CASSLGPGVSSYEQYF
TRBJ1-5	TRBV19	TRBD1	NA	17	TGTGCCAGTAGCAGAGGCGGCGGACAGGGTATTAATCAGCCCCAGCATTTT	CASSRGGGQGINQPQHF
TRBJ2-2	TRBV4-1	NA	NA	18	TGCGCCAGCGATCTCCGACGAGGGGGGGCCCCCAACACCGGGGAGCTGTTTTTT	CASDLRRGGAPNTGELFF
TRBJ2-7	TRBV7-8	NA	NA	11	TGTGCCAGCCCGACAGGCTACGAGCAGTACTTC	CASPTGYEQYF
TRBJ1-4	TRBV5-1	NA	NA	14	TGCGCCAGCAGCTTGCAGGGGATGAATGAAAAACTGTTTTTT	CASSLQGMNEKLFF
TRBJ1-2	TRBV25-1	NA	NA	16	TGTGCCAGCAGTGAATTCGCGCAGGGAAGGGACTATGGCTACACCTTC	CASSEFAQGRDYGYTF
TRBJ1-2	TRBV9	TRBD1	NA	13	TGTGCCAGCAGCGTAGTTGGGACAGAGCCCGACTCCTTC	CASSVVGTEPDSF
TRBJ1-5	TRBV10-2	TRBD1	NA	15	TGCGCCAGCAGTGAGTACGACAGGGGCAATCAGCCCCAGCATTTT	CASSEYDRGNQPQHF
TRBJ1-2	TRBV12-3/TRBV12-4	NA	NA	12	TGTGCCAGCAGCCTATCAAACTATGGCTACACCTTC	CASSLSNYGYTF
TRBJ1-6	TRBV27	TRBD1	NA	13	TGTGCCAGCAGTCGGGACAGGGATTCACCCCTCCACTTT	CASSRDRDSPLHF
TRBJ2-7	TRBV19	NA	NA	12	TGTGCCACCTCGGCAGGGTCCTACGAGCAGTACTTC	CATSAGSYEQYF
TRBJ1-2	TRBV5-1	NA	once	13	TGCGCCAGCAGCTTGGACAGCGGAGATGGCTACACCTTC	CASSLDSGDGYTF
TRBJ2-7	TRBV11-3	NA	once	16	TGTGCCAGCAGCTTAGAGATGCGAGACGGAGCCTACGAGCAGTACTTC	CASSLEMRDGAYEQYF
TRBJ1-2	TRBV27	TRBD1	once	15	TGTGCCAGCAGTCCACGACAGGGGGCAAGATATGGCTACACCTTC	CASSPRQGARYGYTF
TRBJ1-6	TRBV6-5	NA	NA	13	TGTGCCAGCAAGTACGGAGTACGTGAGCCCCTCCACTTT	CASKYGVREPLHF
TRBJ1-2	TRBV19	TRBD1	NA	13	TGTGCCAGTAGTTCGGGACAGGGCTATGGCTACACCTTC	CASSSGQGYGYTF
TRBJ1-1	TRBV6-5	NA	NA	14	TGTGCCAGCAGTTACTCGAGGATGAACACTGAAGCTTTCTTT	CASSYSRMNTEAFF
TRBJ1-2	TRBV2	TRBD1	NA	13	TGTGCCACCTCACGGGACAGGCCCTATGGCTACACCTTC	CATSRDRPYGYTF
TRBJ2-3	TRBV1	NA	NA	16	TGCACCAGCAGCTACCTAGCGGGAGCTAGCACAGATACGCAGTATTTT	CTSSYLAGASTDTQYF
TRBJ2-3	TRBV27	TRBD1	NA	15	TGTGCCAGCAGTCCCGGGACAGGGGGCACAGATACGCAGTATTTT	CASSPGTGGTDTQYF
TRBJ1-6	TRBV4-1	NA	NA	14	TGCGCCAGCAGCCAAGATAGAGGGAATTCACCCCTCCACTTT	CASSQDRGNSPLHF
TRBJ1-1	TRBV27	TRBD1	NA	13	TGTGCCAGCGGACAGGGGTGGAACACTGAAGCTTTCTTT	CASGQGWNTEAFF
TRBJ2-6	TRBV4-1	TRBD1	NA	19	TGCGCCAGCAGCCCGCACCGAGTACAGGGGGCGCGAGGGGCCAACGTCCTGACTTTC	CASSPHRVQGARGANVLTF
TRBJ2-7	TRBV12-5	TRBD1	NA	13	TGTGCTAGTGCTGCAGGGGGCTCCTACGAGCAGTACTTC	CASAAGGSYEQYF
TRBJ1-1	TRBV29-1	TRBD1	once	12	TGCAGCGTTACAGGGGATTACACTGAAGCTTTCTTT	CSVTGDYTEAFF
TRBJ2-7	TRBV6-6	TRBD1	NA	14	TGTGCCAGCAGGCGGGGACAGGGCTCCTACGAGCAGTACTTC	CASRRGQGSYEQYF
TRBJ2-7	TRBV4-2	NA	NA	14	TGTGCCAGCAGCTTAAGGACAGAATCCTACGAGCAGTACTTC	CASSLRTESYEQYF
TRBJ1-5	TRBV7-8	TRBD1	NA	16	TGTGCCAGCAGCCTCCACCGCGACAGGGGAATTCAGCCCCAGCATTTT	CASSLHRDRGIQPQHF
TRBJ1-2	TRBV11-2	NA	NA	13	TGTGCCAGCAGCCAATCAGGGAACTATGGCTACACCTTC	CASSQSGNYGYTF